The clone carrying this TCR beta chain was counted between two and nine times. The target antigen is unknown. TCRdb fed the reads into MiXCR, producing one record per CDR3 protein. The table shows about 130,000 distinct CDR3 sequences, with approximately 30% occurring only once. The sample comes from a study of T cell repertoires in cytomegalovirus infection. This CDR3 contains 17 residues. The germline V gene encodes CDR1 SEHNR and CDR2 FQNEAQ (reference sequence). Germline trimming cut 2 bases from V and 2 bases from J; bases unmatched to any gene: 10. This chain joins TRBV7-9 and TRBJ2-7, with 9 bases that match TRBD1. The input for sequencing was CD8+ T cells from cultured PBMCs, taken from culture after CMV antigen stimulation. The TCR originated in a human donor in good health (CMV status not recorded). Some clones in this sample may be carry-over from other donors' samples. CDR3 residues: CASSLPGTGIATYEQYF. CDR3 in DNA: TGTGCCAGCAGCTTACCCGGGACAGGGATTGCAACCTACGAGCAGTACTTC. Complete variable domain (other parts from reference TRBV7-9 and TRBJ2-7): DTGVSQNPRHKITKRGQNVTFRCDPISEHNRLYWYRQTLGQGPEFLTYFQNEAQLEKSRLLSDRFSAERPKGSFSTLEIQRTEQGDSAMYLCASSLPGTGIATYEQYFGPGTRLTVT.